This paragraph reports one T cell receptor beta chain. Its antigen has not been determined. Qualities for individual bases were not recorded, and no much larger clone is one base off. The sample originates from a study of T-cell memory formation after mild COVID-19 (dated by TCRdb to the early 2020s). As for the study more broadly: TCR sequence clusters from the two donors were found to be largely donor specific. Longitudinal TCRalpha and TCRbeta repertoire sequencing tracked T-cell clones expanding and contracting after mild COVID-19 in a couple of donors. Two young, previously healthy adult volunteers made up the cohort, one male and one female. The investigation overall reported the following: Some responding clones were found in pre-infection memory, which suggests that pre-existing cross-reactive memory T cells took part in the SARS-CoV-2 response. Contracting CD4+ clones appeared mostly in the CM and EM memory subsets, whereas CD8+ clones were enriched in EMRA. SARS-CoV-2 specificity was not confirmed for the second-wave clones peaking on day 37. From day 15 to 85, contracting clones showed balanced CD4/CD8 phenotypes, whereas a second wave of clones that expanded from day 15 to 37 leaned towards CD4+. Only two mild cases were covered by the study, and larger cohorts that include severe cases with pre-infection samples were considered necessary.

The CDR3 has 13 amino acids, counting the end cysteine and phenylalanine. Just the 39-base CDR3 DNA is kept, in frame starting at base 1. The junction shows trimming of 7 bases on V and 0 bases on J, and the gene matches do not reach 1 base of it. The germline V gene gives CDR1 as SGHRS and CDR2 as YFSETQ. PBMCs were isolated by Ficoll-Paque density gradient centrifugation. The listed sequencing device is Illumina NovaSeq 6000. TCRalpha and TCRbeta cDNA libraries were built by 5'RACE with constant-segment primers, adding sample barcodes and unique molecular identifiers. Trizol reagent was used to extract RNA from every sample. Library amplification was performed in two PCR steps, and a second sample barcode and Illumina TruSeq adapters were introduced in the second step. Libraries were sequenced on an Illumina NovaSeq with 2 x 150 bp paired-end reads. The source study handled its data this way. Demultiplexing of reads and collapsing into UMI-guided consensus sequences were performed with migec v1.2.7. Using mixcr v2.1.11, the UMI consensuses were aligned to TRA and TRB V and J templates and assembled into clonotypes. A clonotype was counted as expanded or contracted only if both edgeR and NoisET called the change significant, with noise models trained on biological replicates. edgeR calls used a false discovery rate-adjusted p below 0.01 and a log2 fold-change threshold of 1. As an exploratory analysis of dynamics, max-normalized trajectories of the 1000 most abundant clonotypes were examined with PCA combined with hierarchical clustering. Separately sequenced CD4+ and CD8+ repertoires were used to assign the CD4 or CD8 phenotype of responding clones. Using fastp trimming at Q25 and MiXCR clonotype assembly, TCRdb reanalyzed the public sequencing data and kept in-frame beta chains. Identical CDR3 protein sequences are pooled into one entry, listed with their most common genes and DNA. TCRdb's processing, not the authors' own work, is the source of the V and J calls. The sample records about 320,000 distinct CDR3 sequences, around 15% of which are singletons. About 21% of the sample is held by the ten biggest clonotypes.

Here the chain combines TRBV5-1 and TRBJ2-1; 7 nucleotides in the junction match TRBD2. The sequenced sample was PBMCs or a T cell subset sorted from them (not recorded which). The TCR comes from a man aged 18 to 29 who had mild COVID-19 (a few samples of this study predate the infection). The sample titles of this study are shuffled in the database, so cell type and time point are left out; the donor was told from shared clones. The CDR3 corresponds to CASGGVSYNEQFF. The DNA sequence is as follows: TGCGCCAGCGGGGGGGTCTCCTACAATGAGCAGTTCTTC.